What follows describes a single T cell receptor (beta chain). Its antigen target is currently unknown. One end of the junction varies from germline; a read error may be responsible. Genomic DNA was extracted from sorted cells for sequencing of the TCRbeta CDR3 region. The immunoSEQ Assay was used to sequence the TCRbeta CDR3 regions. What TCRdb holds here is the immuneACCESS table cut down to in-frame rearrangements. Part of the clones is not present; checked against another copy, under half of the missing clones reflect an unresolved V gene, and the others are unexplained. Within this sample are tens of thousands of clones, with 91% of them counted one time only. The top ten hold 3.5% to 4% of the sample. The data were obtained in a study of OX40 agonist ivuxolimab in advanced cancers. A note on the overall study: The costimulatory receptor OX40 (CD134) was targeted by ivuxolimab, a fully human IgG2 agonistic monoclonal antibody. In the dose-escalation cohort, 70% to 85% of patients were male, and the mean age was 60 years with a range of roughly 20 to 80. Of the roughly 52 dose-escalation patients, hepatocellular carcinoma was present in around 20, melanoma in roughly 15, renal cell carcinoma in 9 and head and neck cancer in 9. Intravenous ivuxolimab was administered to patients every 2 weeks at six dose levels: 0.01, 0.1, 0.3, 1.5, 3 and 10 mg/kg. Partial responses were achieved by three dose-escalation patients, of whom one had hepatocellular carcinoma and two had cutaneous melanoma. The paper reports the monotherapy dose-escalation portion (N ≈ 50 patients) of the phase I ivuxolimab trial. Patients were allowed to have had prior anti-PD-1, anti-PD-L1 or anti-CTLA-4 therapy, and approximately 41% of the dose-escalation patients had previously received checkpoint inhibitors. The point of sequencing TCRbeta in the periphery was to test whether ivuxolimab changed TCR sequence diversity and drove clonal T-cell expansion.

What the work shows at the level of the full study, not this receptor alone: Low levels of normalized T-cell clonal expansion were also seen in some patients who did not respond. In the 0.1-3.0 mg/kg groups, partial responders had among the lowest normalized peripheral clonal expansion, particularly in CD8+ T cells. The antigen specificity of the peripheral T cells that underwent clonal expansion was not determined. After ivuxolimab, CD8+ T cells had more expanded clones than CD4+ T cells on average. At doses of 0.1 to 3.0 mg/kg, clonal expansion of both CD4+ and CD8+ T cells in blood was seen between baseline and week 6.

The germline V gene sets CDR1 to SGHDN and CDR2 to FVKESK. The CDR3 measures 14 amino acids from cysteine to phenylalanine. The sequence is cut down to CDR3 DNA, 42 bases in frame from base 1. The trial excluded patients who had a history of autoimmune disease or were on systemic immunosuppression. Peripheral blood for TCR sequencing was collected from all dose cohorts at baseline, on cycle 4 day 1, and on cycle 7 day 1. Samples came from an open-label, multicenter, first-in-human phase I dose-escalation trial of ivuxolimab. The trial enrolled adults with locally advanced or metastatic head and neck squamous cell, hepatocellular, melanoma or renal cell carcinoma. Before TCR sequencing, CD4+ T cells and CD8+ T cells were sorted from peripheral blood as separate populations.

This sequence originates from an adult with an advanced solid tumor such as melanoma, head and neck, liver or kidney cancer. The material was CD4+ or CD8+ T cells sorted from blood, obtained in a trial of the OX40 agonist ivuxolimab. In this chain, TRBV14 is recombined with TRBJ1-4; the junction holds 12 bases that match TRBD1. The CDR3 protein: CASSLGTGGAGQSF. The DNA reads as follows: TGTGCCAGCAGCCTCGGGACAGGGGGCGCAGGGCAATCTTTT.